This T cell receptor beta chain was recovered during a study of blood T cell repertoires in COVID-19. Between the trimmed V and J ends, which lost 4 bases and 14 bases, there was a span of 16 bases. In germline, CDR1 is SGHTS, CDR2 YDEGEE. The CDR3 length is 12 residues. Sequencing was performed with immunoSEQ multiplex PCR; in TCRdb, only in-frame clones are kept and a portion is missing. The data show roughly 56,000 clones, 86% seen once. The source material was peripheral blood. The clonotype was recovered from a human donor in a cohort sampled during active COVID-19. The chain combines TRBV5-8 with TRBJ2-4; the D gene is possibly TRBD1 (7 bases). CDR3 sequence: CASSPRAGGKYF. The CDR3 nucleotides are TGTGCCAGCAGCCCGAGGGCAGGGGGGAAGTACTTC.